The 26 T cell receptor beta chains below all came from one sample that was sequenced in a study of blood T cell repertoires in COVID-19. Sequenced by immunoSEQ multiplex PCR; TCRdb stores in-frame clones only, minus some. Found here are roughly 220,000 clones, approximately 86% of them singletons; the top ten hold 10%. Material: peripheral blood. Receptors originate from a woman aged 45-60 years with COVID-19, enrolled during active disease.

The V call is TRBV7-9, the J call TRBJ1-4; possible D gene TRBD1, 6 bases. Germline assignment: CDR1 SEHNR and CDR2 FQNEAQ (reference sequence). V lost 5 bases and J lost 0, with 13 bases in between. The CDR3 totals 16 residues. The CDR3 reads CASSPGVVATNEKLFF. In DNA form, the CDR3 reads TGTGCCAGCAGCCCAGGGGTGGTAGCAACTAATGAAAAACTGTTTTTT.

The chain links TRBV6-6 to TRBJ2-7; 8 bases fit TRBD2. J was trimmed by 3 bases and V by 0 bases; bases with no gene match: 1. Looked up from germline, CDR1 is MNHNY and CDR2 is SVGAGI (reference sequence). This CDR3 comprises 14 residues. The CDR3 protein is CASSYSGTSYEQYF. CDR3 bases: TGTGCCAGCAGTTACTCGGGGACTAGCTACGAGCAGTACTTC.

This sequence joins TRBV5-1 and TRBJ1-1, with 7 bases aligning to TRBD1. In germline, CDR1 is SGHRS, CDR2 YFSETQ. Unmatched junction bases numbered 5, after V lost 5 bases and J lost 4 bases. The CDR3 covers 13 residues. The CDR3 here is CASSWAGGTEAFF. Written as DNA, the CDR3 is TGCGCCAGCAGTTGGGCAGGGGGCACTGAAGCTTTCTTT.

The chain joins TRBV5-5 to TRBJ1-1; 7 positions match TRBD1. The length of the CDR3 is 16 residues. The V gene's germline CDR1 is SGHKS and CDR2 YYEKEE (reference sequence). V was clipped by 7 bases and J by 3 bases; unmatched bases: 15. DNA for the CDR3: TGTGCCAGCCAGCAGCTTATAGGGACAGCGGACACTGAAGCTTTCTTT. It is translated as CASQQLIGTADTEAFF.

This clone was seen a handful of times. The V call is TRBV6-2 or TRBV6-3, the J call TRBJ1-1, with 7 nucleotides matching TRBD1. CDR1 is MNHEY and CDR2 is SVGEGT in the germline V gene. The length of the CDR3 is 14 residues. With V trimmed by 4 bases and J by 5 bases, 7 bases remained unmatched. This CDR3 reads CASSSQGGRTEAFF. In nucleotides, the CDR3 is TGTGCCAGCAGTTCTCAGGGGGGAAGGACTGAAGCTTTCTTT.

The genes are TRBV19 and TRBJ2-5; 7 bases fit TRBD2. This CDR3 has 13 amino acids. Losses at the gene ends were 5 bases for V and 1 base for J; bases not matched to a gene: 1. CDR1 is LNHDA and CDR2 is SQIVND in the germline V gene (reference sequence). The CDR3: CASSSGGQETQYF. The CDR3, as DNA: TGTGCCAGTAGTTCGGGGGGCCAAGAGACCCAGTACTTC.

This chain joins TRBV6-6 and TRBJ1-6, with D tentatively TRBD1 (6 bases). Germline values: CDR1 MNHNY, CDR2 SVGAGI (reference sequence). The CDR3 length is 15 residues. V was shortened by 4 bases and J by 12 bases, with 19 bases between the two germline ends. The CDR3 nucleotides read TGTGCCAGCAGTTCCCGGACAGCGGTCGAAATACCCCTCCACTTT. Amino acids: CASSSRTAVEIPLHF.

The rearrangement joins TRBV28 to TRBJ1-5; D not certain. Germline loops: CDR1 MDHEN, CDR2 SYDVKM. The CDR3 is 16 residues long. Between the trimmed V and J ends, which lost 2 bases and 4 bases, there was a span of 15 bases. Here the CDR3 DNA reads TGTGCCAGCAGTTTAGCATCGGGGAGTAGAAATCAGCCCCAGCATTTT. It translates to CASSLASGSRNQPQHF.

The count of this clone is one. The gene calls are TRBV10-3 and TRBJ1-1; D is possibly TRBD1 (6 bases). Germline V CDR1 and CDR2: ENHRY, SYGVKD. Trimming cost V 5 bases and J 11 bases, with 18 bases left between them. CDR3 size: 13 residues. The CDR3 region is CAISNPQGMNAFF. CDR3 DNA: TGTGCCATCAGTAACCCTCAGGGGATGAACGCTTTCTTT.

The chain combines TRBV12-3 or TRBV12-4 with TRBJ2-7; D perhaps matches TRBD1 (6 bases). V lost 3 bases and J lost 7, with 10 bases in between. The CDR3 is made up of 12 amino acids. The CDR3 sequence: CASSLGDTEQYV. CDR3 in DNA: TGTGCCAGCAGTTTGGGGGACACTGAGCAGTACGTC.

This chain connects TRBV7-2 to TRBJ2-1, with 9 nucleotides matching TRBD2. This CDR3 has 15 amino acids. From germline, CDR1 is SGHTA and CDR2 FQGNSA. V was clipped by 5 bases and J by 0 bases; unmatched bases: 2. This CDR3 reads CASSPRGGSYNEQFF. In nucleotides, the CDR3 is TGTGCCAGCAGCCCGCGGGGGGGCTCCTACAATGAGCAGTTCTTC.

As concerns this clone: One junction end does not reproduce the germline sequence, and a read error may be involved. This chain links TRBV2 with TRBJ1-2; TRBD1 matches 7 bases. Germline assignment: CDR1 SNHLY and CDR2 FYNNEI. The CDR3 contains 12 residues. The CDR3 is CASSASQGGACF. The CDR3 DNA sequence: TGTGCCAGCAGCGCTTCTCAGGGGGGCGCATGCTTC.

The chain carries TRBV10-3 and TRBJ2-7; TRBD1 matches 12 bases. The CDR3 runs 14 residues. J gave up 5 bases and V 4 bases, and 3 bases lay outside the gene matches. Germline loops: CDR1 ENHRY, CDR2 SYGVKD. DNA for the CDR3: TGTGCCATCAGTGCCGGGACAGGGGGCGACGAGCAGTACTTC. It is translated as CAISAGTGGDEQYF.

In this sample, this clone turned up a few times. This chain uses TRBV19 with TRBJ2-2, with TRBD1 matching over 11 bases. The CDR3 runs 16 residues. V shed 4 bases, J shed 4 bases, and the junction held 5 bases outside the gene matches. Germline V gene sequence: CDR1 LNHDA, CDR2 SQIVND (reference sequence). The CDR3 sequence is CASSRGQGAGTGELFF. For the CDR3, the DNA is TGTGCCAGTAGTAGAGGACAGGGGGCTGGCACCGGGGAGCTGTTTTTT.

The V call is TRBV11-3, the J call TRBJ2-7; D is perhaps TRBD1 (5 bases). Germline V lookup: CDR1 SGHNT, CDR2 YENEEA. The CDR3 extends over 15 amino acids. V gave up 1 base and J gave up 3 bases, with 13 bases separating them. The CDR3 nucleotides read TGTGCCAGCAGCTTAGTTCCAGGGCGCGGCTACGAGCAGTACTTC. It translates to CASSLVPGRGYEQYF.

The chain combines TRBV11-3 with TRBJ2-3, with 8 bases aligning to TRBD1. With V trimmed by 5 bases and J by 6 bases, 16 bases remained unmatched. The CDR3 has 17 residues. Germline loops: CDR1 SGHNT, CDR2 YENEEA. CDR3 amino acids: CASSIRTGRPLSDTQYF. CDR3 in DNA: TGTGCCAGCAGCATCCGGACAGGGCGACCCCTCAGCGATACGCAGTATTTT.

This chain joins TRBV24-1 and TRBJ1-5; D is unclear. The CDR3 runs to 16 residues. Trimming stripped 3 bases from V and 0 bases from J, with 11 bases between. Looked up from germline, CDR1 is KGHDR and CDR2 is SFDVKD. The CDR3 here is CATSDRYTDSNQPQHF. The CDR3 bases are TGTGCCACCAGTGATCGTTACACCGATAGCAATCAGCCCCAGCATTTT.

The V gene is TRBV6-1, the J gene TRBJ1-1; 7 bases are a match to TRBD1. Germline V gives CDR1 MNHNS, CDR2 SASEGT. Trimming at V came to 2 bases and at J to 10 bases, leaving 10 bases not matched to a gene. The CDR3 covers 14 residues. The CDR3 nucleotides read TGTGCCAGCAGTGAAAAGAGGCAGGGGGTCTCAGCTTTCTTT. Translation gives CASSEKRQGVSAFF.

The rearrangement joins TRBV5-1 to TRBJ2-1; 10 bases are shared with TRBD1. With 4 bases clipped from V and 7 bases from J, the junction kept 5 bases outside the gene matches. The CDR3 loop spans 14 amino acids. Germline V gives CDR1 SGHRS, CDR2 YFSETQ. The CDR3 nucleotides are TGCGCCAGCAGCGCTGGACAGGGGGTAAATGAGCAGTTCTTC. Amino acids: CASSAGQGVNEQFF.

V gene TRBV27 combines with J gene TRBJ2-2; TRBD2 matches 12 bases. The CDR3 has 14 residues. J was trimmed by 6 bases and V by 8 bases; bases with no gene match: 4. The germline V gene has CDR1 MNHEY and CDR2 SMNVEV (reference sequence). The CDR3: CASSWTSGAGELFF. The CDR3 region has the DNA TGTGCCAGCTCGTGGACTAGCGGGGCCGGGGAGCTGTTTTTT.

The chain has TRBV19 and TRBJ2-7; 9 nucleotides line up with TRBD1. J gave up 3 bases and V 1 base, and 1 base lay outside the gene matches. In germline, CDR1 is LNHDA, CDR2 SQIVND (reference sequence). The CDR3 runs to 14 residues. In nucleotides, the CDR3 is TGTGCCAGTAGTATAGGGACAGGGGACTACGAGCAGTACTTC. This sequence encodes CASSIGTGDYEQYF.

The rearrangement uses TRBV11-2 and TRBJ2-7; possible D gene TRBD2, 5 bases. Germline values: CDR1 SGHAT, CDR2 FQNNGV. Trimming took off 4 bases at V and 0 bases at J, with 10 bases between the two ends. The CDR3 is made up of 14 amino acids. The CDR3: CASSSGRGSYEQYF. CDR3 DNA sequence: TGTGCCAGCAGCTCCGGCCGGGGCTCCTACGAGCAGTACTTC.

This chain links TRBV4-1 with TRBJ1-1; TRBD1 matches 11 bases. Losses at the gene ends were 4 bases for V and 4 bases for J; bases not matched to a gene: 5. Germline V gene lookup returns CDR1 MGHRA and CDR2 YSYEKL. The CDR3 totals 15 residues. The CDR3 protein is CASSLQGQGGTEAFF. The CDR3 DNA reads TGCGCCAGCAGCCTCCAGGGACAGGGGGGCACTGAAGCTTTCTTT.

The J gene is TRBJ2-3, the V gene TRBV6-2 or TRBV6-3, with a weak D call TRBD2 (6 bases). Germline V gene sequence: CDR1 MNHEY, CDR2 SVGEGT. Trimming removed 1 base at V and 6 bases at J, with 23 bases between. This CDR3 has 18 residues. CDR3 sequence reads: CASSYWRERAQVGDTQYF. Here the CDR3 DNA reads TGTGCCAGCAGTTACTGGAGGGAGCGGGCCCAGGTCGGGGATACGCAGTATTTT.

As DNA, the CDR3 is TGCGCCAGCAGCCAAGAGCCAGGGGCCTATGGCTACACCTTC. Protein: CASSQEPGAYGYTF. The chain uses TRBV4-1 and TRBJ1-2, with a weak D call TRBD1 (6 bases). This CDR3 has 14 amino acids. Looked up from germline, CDR1 is MGHRA and CDR2 is YSYEKL. Trimming shortened V by 0 bases and J by 4 bases, and 9 bases separated the two germline ends.

The chain has TRBV9 and TRBJ2-3; weak D call: TRBD1 (6 bases). The V and J ends lost 0 bases and 1 base respectively, with 9 bases between them. The germline CDR1 and CDR2 sequences are SGDLS and YYNGEE. There are 15 residues in the CDR3. The CDR3 DNA reads TGTGCCAGCAGCGTAGCTGGGGGCCGCACAGATACGCAGTATTTT. Amino acid sequence: CASSVAGGRTDTQYF. The full variable domain, completed using reference TRBV9 and TRBJ2-3, is DSGVTQTPKHLITATGQRVTLRCSPRSGDLSVYWYQQSLDQGLQFLIQYYNGEERAKGNILERFSAQQFPDLHSELNLSSLELGDSALYFCASSVAGGRTDTQYFGPGTRLTVL.